The 16 T cell receptor beta chains in this list originate from one sample, sequenced in a study of OX40 agonist ivuxolimab in advanced cancers. TCRdb keeps only in-frame clones here, not all; method: immunoSEQ multiplex PCR. The sample holds some 94,000 clones, roughly 95% seen once. Specimen: CD4+ or CD8+ T cells sorted from blood, collected in a trial of the OX40 agonist ivuxolimab. Receptor source: an adult with an advanced solid tumor such as melanoma, head and neck, liver or kidney cancer.

The genes are TRBV28 and TRBJ2-7, with 9 positions matching TRBD2. Germline V gene data show CDR1 as MDHEN and CDR2 as SYDVKM. Losses at the gene ends were 5 bases for V and 5 bases for J; bases not matched to a gene: 13. The length of the CDR3 is 16 residues. The CDR3: CASSPSPISGRNEQYF. As DNA, the CDR3 is TGTGCCAGCAGTCCCTCCCCGATCAGCGGGAGGAACGAGCAGTACTTC.

In the case of this clone: The same CDR3 also results from other DNA sequences found in this sample. The gene calls are TRBV27 and TRBJ2-7; no firm D call. CDR1 is MNHEY and CDR2 is SMNVEV in the germline V gene (reference sequence). V was shortened by 2 bases and J by 0 bases, with 5 bases between the two germline ends. The CDR3 extends over 13 amino acids. This CDR3 reads CASSLASSYEQYF. CDR3 nucleotide sequence: TGTGCCAGCAGTTTAGCTAGCTCCTACGAGCAGTACTTC.

This chain connects TRBV9 to TRBJ2-3; tentative D call: TRBD1 (7 bases). CDR3 length: 13 amino acids. Trimming took off 7 bases at V and 4 bases at J, with 13 bases between the two ends. Germline loops: CDR1 SGDLS, CDR2 YYNGEE. The CDR3 spells CASRGGGSDTQYF. CDR3 coding DNA: TGTGCCAGCCGAGGAGGGGGCTCAGATACGCAGTATTTT. The full variable domain, in which reference TRBV9 and TRBJ2-3 provide the parts outside the CDR3, is DSGVTQTPKHLITATGQRVTLRCSPRSGDLSVYWYQQSLDQGLQFLIQYYNGEERAKGNILERFSAQQFPDLHSELNLSSLELGDSALYFCASRGGGSDTQYFGPGTRLTVL.

V is TRBV28 and J is TRBJ1-2; D not resolved. The V end was cut by 8 bases, the J end by 3 bases, with 22 bases between. The length of the CDR3 is 16 residues. The germline V gene has CDR1 MDHEN and CDR2 SYDVKM. CDR3 amino acids: CASVPTRRGVDYGYTF. The DNA for the CDR3 is TGTGCCAGCGTACCAACAAGACGGGGAGTGGACTATGGCTACACCTTC.

This chain connects TRBV6-5 to TRBJ1-1; D unclear. Trimming took 3 bases from V and 4 from J, leaving 12 bases between them. Germline CDR1 reads MNHEY; CDR2 reads SVGAGI. The length of the CDR3 is 14 residues. CDR3 residues: CASSYGSGITEAFF. DNA of the CDR3: TGTGCCAGCAGTTATGGGTCAGGCATCACTGAAGCTTTCTTT.

The V and J genes are TRBV9 and TRBJ1-2, with 7 bases aligning to TRBD1. The CDR3 runs to 13 residues. The V gene's germline CDR1 is SGDLS and CDR2 YYNGEE. J gave up 3 bases and V 4 bases, and 3 bases lay outside the gene matches. The CDR3 bases are TGTGCCAGCAGCCCTCAGGGGGACTATGGCTACACCTTC. Translation gives CASSPQGDYGYTF.

This clone was seen once. The J gene is TRBJ1-6, the V gene TRBV7-9; unclear D gene. V was trimmed by 3 bases and J by 7 bases, leaving 4 bases between them. There are 12 residues in the CDR3. Germline-derived CDR1 and CDR2 are SEHNR and FQNEAQ (reference sequence). This CDR3 reads CASSFRNSPLHF. For the CDR3, the DNA is TGTGCCAGCAGCTTTAGGAATTCACCCCTCCACTTT.

The CDR3 protein is CASSLDSYRDGYTF. The DNA for the CDR3 is TGCGCCAGCAGCTTGGATTCCTACAGGGACGGCTACACCTTC. The chain combines TRBV5-1 with TRBJ1-2, with D possibly matching TRBD1 (6 bases). V lost 0 bases and J 8 bases, leaving 14 bases between the germline ends. This CDR3 is 14 amino acids long. Per the germline V gene, CDR1 is SGHRS and CDR2 is YFSETQ.

The chain combines TRBV5-1 with TRBJ2-7; D gene uncertain. Trimming stripped 7 bases from V and 3 bases from J, with 14 bases between. Germline CDR1 is SGHRS and CDR2 is YFSETQ. The CDR3 contains 13 residues. The CDR3 nucleotides are TGCGCCAGCCGCTGGAGTGGTGGCTACGAGCAGTACTTC. It specifies CASRWSGGYEQYF.

The chain carries TRBV13 and TRBJ2-7; 10 nucleotides line up with TRBD2. The CDR3 covers 16 residues. Germline trimming cut 5 bases from V and 7 bases from J; bases unmatched to any gene: 14. CDR1 and CDR2 from the germline V gene are PRHDT and FYEKMQ (reference sequence). Here the CDR3 reads CASSLAGEAPSREQYF. The DNA for the CDR3 is TGTGCCAGCAGCCTAGCGGGAGAGGCTCCCTCTCGGGAGCAGTACTTC.

The J gene is TRBJ2-1, the V gene TRBV9; TRBD2 agrees at 9 bases. CDR1 and CDR2 from the germline V gene are SGDLS and YYNGEE. V gave up 0 bases and J gave up 4 bases; unmatched junction bases: 11. This CDR3 region has 18 residues. The CDR3 nucleotides are TGTGCCAGCAGCGTAGGTCCGTCCCCGGGACTAGCTTACAATGAGCAGTTCTTC. Its protein is CASSVGPSPGLAYNEQFF. Full variable domain (remainder filled in from reference TRBV9 and TRBJ2-1): DSGVTQTPKHLITATGQRVTLRCSPRSGDLSVYWYQQSLDQGLQFLIQYYNGEERAKGNILERFSAQQFPDLHSELNLSSLELGDSALYFCASSVGPSPGLAYNEQFFGPGTRLTVL.

In this sample, this clone turned up once. The CDR3 loop reads CASSPHWGGGSTDTQYF. The CDR3 coding sequence is TGTGCCAGCAGCCCGCACTGGGGGGGAGGTAGCACAGATACGCAGTATTTT. The chain is built from TRBV27 and TRBJ2-3, with 7 bases lining up with TRBD2. The CDR3 sequence is 17 residues long. V lost 6 bases, J lost 0 bases, and 12 bases stayed unmatched. Germline values: CDR1 MNHEY, CDR2 SMNVEV (reference sequence).

The chain combines TRBV9 with TRBJ2-3; TRBD2 matches 8 bases. CDR1 is SGDLS and CDR2 is YYNGEE in the germline V gene. V dropped 0 bases and J dropped 9; count of bases not matched to a gene: 0. This CDR3 is 12 amino acids long. The CDR3 sequence is CASSVAGGTQYF. CDR3 coding DNA: TGTGCCAGCAGCGTAGCGGGGGGGACGCAGTATTTT.

The chain is built from TRBV27 and TRBJ2-7, with 8 bases that match TRBD2. Unmatched junction bases numbered 2, after V lost 5 bases and J lost 2 bases. Germline lookup yields CDR1 MNHEY and CDR2 SMNVEV (reference sequence). The CDR3 runs 13 residues. The CDR3 region has the DNA TGTGCCAGCAGTGGGCGGGGGGCCTACGAGCAGTACTTC. Its protein product is CASSGRGAYEQYF.

The chain joins TRBV11-2 to TRBJ1-2, with D uncertain. CDR3 length: 12 amino acids. With 4 bases removed from V and 8 bases from J, the gap between germline ends came to 11 bases. Per the germline V gene, CDR1 is SGHAT and CDR2 is FQNNGV. This chain's CDR3 is CASSSSGQGYTF. CDR3 nucleotides: TGTGCCAGCAGCTCCTCGGGCCAAGGCTACACCTTC.

The chain recombines TRBV19 with TRBJ1-2; TRBD1 might be the D (5 bases). Germline V gene sequence: CDR1 LNHDA, CDR2 SQIVND (reference sequence). The CDR3 contains 13 residues. V shed 3 bases and J shed 8 bases, with 13 bases lying between them. The DNA of the CDR3 is TGTGCCAGTAGTATTGGGGCAGCCCTCGGCTACACCTTC. This codes for CASSIGAALGYTF.